This TCR beta chain was recorded in a study of blood T cell repertoires in COVID-19. In the study overall: Samples came from the United States, Italy and Spain, spanning acute and convalescent COVID-19.

Using immunoSEQ multiplex PCR, the repertoire was profiled, and TCRdb retains in-frame clones only, with some absent. The data show fewer than 250,000 clones, about 87% seen once. Participants came from roughly 24 US areas, aged about 18 to 89 years. Exposed participants encountered a COVID-19 case during the 2 weeks preceding study entry. V was clipped by 5 bases and J by 14 bases, with 22 bases between them. Germline CDR1 reads SEHNR; CDR2 reads FQNEAQ (reference sequence). This CDR3 is 15 amino acids long. This clone was picked up one time. The sequenced sample was PBMCs or T cells enriched from blood (not recorded which). The receptor comes from a man aged 45-65 years who had been exposed to COVID-19. The chain couples TRBV7-9 to TRBJ1-6; D gene ambiguous. CDR3: CASSPPGYSLGSLHF. DNA for the CDR3: TGTGCCAGCAGCCCCCCGGGATACTCATTGGGGTCCCTCCACTTT. The full variable domain, in which reference TRBV7-9 and TRBJ1-6 provide the parts outside the CDR3, is DTGVSQNPRHKITKRGQNVTFRCDPISEHNRLYWYRQTLGQGPEFLTYFQNEAQLEKSRLLSDRFSAERPKGSFSTLEIQRTEQGDSAMYLCASSPPGYSLGSLHFGNGTRLTVT.